This TCR beta chain originates from a study of cytomegalovirus exposure and HLA in healthy donors. Study context: Genetic ancestry analysis placed about 84% of the 350 to 500 donors that were genotyped in the Caucasian-associated cluster.

The primer mix had 60 Vbeta and 13 Jbeta primers. Method: immunoSEQ multiplex PCR; TCRdb's copy keeps in-frame clones and lacks some. The table records over 200,000 clones, around nine tenths of them present only once. Concerning this clone itself: The antigen is not known.

Study-wide results and limits: Presence/absence analyses treated sequencing depth as roughly uniform across donors.

The CDR3 runs to 15 residues. CDR1 and CDR2 from the germline V gene are SEHNR and FQNEAQ (reference sequence). V shed 3 bases and J 0 bases; nucleotides not matched to a gene: 1. This clonotype was sampled from a woman in her late teens or twenties in good health and CMV-seronegative. This chain uses TRBV7-9 with TRBJ2-1; TRBD1 agrees at 8 bases. Sequencing input: PBMCs. The CDR3 region is CASSFGTGSYNEQFF. CDR3 coding DNA: TGTGCCAGCAGCTTCGGGACAGGCTCCTACAATGAGCAGTTCTTC. Full variable domain (rest looked up from reference TRBV7-9 and TRBJ2-1): DTGVSQNPRHKITKRGQNVTFRCDPISEHNRLYWYRQTLGQGPEFLTYFQNEAQLEKSRLLSDRFSAERPKGSFSTLEIQRTEQGDSAMYLCASSFGTGSYNEQFFGPGTRLTVL.